This TCR beta chain stems from a study of OX40 agonist ivuxolimab in advanced cancers. Whole-study context: Clinicians treated patients with ivuxolimab, an agonistic anti-OX40 (CD134) antibody. Among those treated, three patients had partial responses, one with hepatocellular carcinoma and two with cutaneous melanoma. Subjects had a mean age of around 60 years, with a range of roughly 23 to 79; around 80% were male.

The CDR3 has 13 residues. Germline CDR1 is LNHDA and CDR2 is SQIVND (reference sequence). Trimming left V 6 bases short and J 4 bases short, with 11 bases between. Sequencing used immunoSEQ multiplex PCR; TCRdb keeps in-frame clones, though not all of them. Here the sample spans about 45,000 clones, over 80% being singletons. This chain joins TRBV19 and TRBJ2-3, with D unresolved. This sequence originates from an adult with an advanced solid tumor such as melanoma, head and neck, liver or kidney cancer. Sequenced here: CD4+ or CD8+ T cells sorted from blood, sampled in a trial of the OX40 agonist ivuxolimab. The CDR3 nucleotides are TGTGCCAGTAGCCTTGGCATTCCAGATACGCAGTATTTT. It codes for CASSLGIPDTQYF.